These T cell receptor beta chains were read from a single sample in a study of T cells after yellow fever vaccination. MiXCR was run by TCRdb on the 5' RACE reads, yielding one entry per CDR3 protein. The table shows tens of thousands of distinct CDR3 sequences, with less than 3.5% occurring only once. Source: PBMCs, either bulk or a sorted T-cell subset (CD4+, CD8+, memory, or dextramer-sorted; not recorded which), taken about 49 days after the first yellow fever vaccination. These receptors all stem from a man aged 18 to 29 who received the YFV17D yellow fever vaccine. Each CDR3 is given with its conserved first and last residue. Each record gives: D gene, V gene, clone size, J gene, CDR3 DNA, CDR3 protein. D genes are given only for firm matches. Where a row states a size, it is once, few, many or the class of an expanded clone; other rows omit it.

d_gene: -; v_gene: TRBV5-1; abundance: many; j_gene: TRBJ2-6; CDR3nt: TGCGCCAGCAGCTTGGATGGGGGCGCTGGGGCCAACGTCCTGACTTTC; CDR3aa: CASSLDGGAGANVLTF
d_gene: TRBD2; v_gene: TRBV5-5; abundance: many; j_gene: TRBJ2-1; CDR3nt: TGTGCCAGCAGCTTGTCAGGCGGGGGGTCCTACAATGAGCAGTTCTTC; CDR3aa: CASSLSGGGSYNEQFF
d_gene: -; v_gene: TRBV5-1; abundance: many; j_gene: TRBJ2-3; CDR3nt: TGCGCCAGCAGGTTGTTAGCGGACCAATTCACAGATACGCAGTATTTT; CDR3aa: CASRLLADQFTDTQYF
d_gene: -; v_gene: TRBV7-2; abundance: many; j_gene: TRBJ1-6; CDR3nt: TGTGCCAGCAGCTTATCACTGCTCAATTCACCCCTCCACTTT; CDR3aa: CASSLSLLNSPLHF
d_gene: -; v_gene: TRBV14; abundance: many; j_gene: TRBJ2-5; CDR3nt: TGTGCCAGCAGCCAAGGGGCGGCCTCATTCTGGGAGACCCAGTACTTC; CDR3aa: CASSQGAASFWETQYF
d_gene: TRBD1; v_gene: TRBV19; abundance: few; j_gene: TRBJ1-5; CDR3nt: TGTGCCAGTAGAACGGACAGGTTGAAAGGAAGCAATCAGCCCCAGCATTTT; CDR3aa: CASRTDRLKGSNQPQHF
d_gene: -; v_gene: TRBV7-2; abundance: many; j_gene: TRBJ1-2; CDR3nt: TGTGCCAGCGGTGCTGTCTGGGCCGGGGGCTATGGCTACACCTTC; CDR3aa: CASGAVWAGGYGYTF
d_gene: -; v_gene: TRBV7-9; abundance: few; j_gene: TRBJ2-5; CDR3nt: TGTGCCAGCAGCCCGAACCGAGAGACCCAGTACTTC; CDR3aa: CASSPNRETQYF
d_gene: -; v_gene: TRBV7-6; abundance: -; j_gene: TRBJ2-5; CDR3nt: TGTGCCAGCAGCCGGCCGACGGGACGGACGCCACGGACCCAGTACTTC; CDR3aa: CASSRPTGRTPRTQYF
d_gene: -; v_gene: TRBV7-2; abundance: many; j_gene: TRBJ1-6; CDR3nt: TGTGCCAGCAGCTTAGCTAGGGGTCAGCCCGAGGCACCCCTCCACTTT; CDR3aa: CASSLARGQPEAPLHF
d_gene: -; v_gene: TRBV4-1; abundance: many; j_gene: TRBJ2-3; CDR3nt: TGCGCCAGCAGCCAACGGTGGGTTGGAGGGGATACGCAGTATTTT; CDR3aa: CASSQRWVGGDTQYF
d_gene: -; v_gene: TRBV12-3/TRBV12-4; abundance: many; j_gene: TRBJ1-4; CDR3nt: TGTGCCAGCAGTTCCTCCGGCGAAAATGAAAAACTGTTTTTT; CDR3aa: CASSSSGENEKLFF
d_gene: -; v_gene: TRBV6-5; abundance: many; j_gene: TRBJ1-6; CDR3nt: TGTGCCAGCAGAACGGACACTTACTCCTATAATTCACCCCTCCACTTT; CDR3aa: CASRTDTYSYNSPLHF
d_gene: -; v_gene: TRBV25-1; abundance: medium-sized; j_gene: TRBJ1-5; CDR3nt: TGTGCCAGCAGTGCGGCAGCCAATCAGCCCCAGCATTTT; CDR3aa: CASSAAANQPQHF
d_gene: -; v_gene: TRBV20-1; abundance: many; j_gene: TRBJ2-3; CDR3nt: TGCAGTGCTGGTGATACGCAGTATTTT; CDR3aa: CSAGDTQYF
d_gene: -; v_gene: TRBV7-2; abundance: many; j_gene: TRBJ1-5; CDR3nt: TGTGCCAGCAGCTTGTCAGGGGGCAATCAGCCCCAGCATTTT; CDR3aa: CASSLSGGNQPQHF
d_gene: -; v_gene: TRBV7-2; abundance: many; j_gene: TRBJ2-3; CDR3nt: TGTGCCAGCAGGCCCCAGTCAGATACGCAGTATTTT; CDR3aa: CASRPQSDTQYF
d_gene: -; v_gene: TRBV4-1; abundance: many; j_gene: TRBJ2-1; CDR3nt: TGCGCCAGCAGCCAAGACAGGGTATACAATGAGCAGTTCTTC; CDR3aa: CASSQDRVYNEQFF
d_gene: -; v_gene: TRBV11-3; abundance: many; j_gene: TRBJ1-1; CDR3nt: TGTGCCAGCAGCTTATCAAGGCACACTGAAGCTTTCTTT; CDR3aa: CASSLSRHTEAFF
d_gene: TRBD1; v_gene: TRBV11-3; abundance: -; j_gene: TRBJ1-5; CDR3nt: TGTGCCAGCAGCCTTGGCCCCGGGACAGGGGGAAATCAGCCCCAGCATTTT; CDR3aa: CASSLGPGTGGNQPQHF